This TCR beta chain appears in the sequencing data of a study of shared clonotypes between healthy human individuals. There were only Caucasian adults among the donors, and all lived in Nashville, Tennessee. CDR1 is MDHEN, CDR2 SYDVKM, per germline. Trimming stripped 4 bases from V and 0 bases from J, with 10 bases between. The CDR3 length is 15 residues. Study-wide results and caveats: It was the non-shared clonotypes that had lower generation probabilities than clonotypes shared by all four donors.

As for this clone: As yet, its antigen is unknown.

Using about 190 ng DNA, around 30,000 T cell genomes, the sorted-subset replicate PCRs were run. TCRdb keeps only in-frame clones here, not all; method: immunoSEQ multiplex PCR. Of about 2.3 million clones in the sample, 90% to 95% were seen once. Material for sequencing was naive CD4+ T cells from PBMCs. Indicated subset: CD45RA+ positively selected. V usage is TRBV28 and J usage is TRBJ2-1, with a tentative D call TRBD2 (5 bases). This receptor was taken from a man aged 18 to 29 in good health. Some clones in this sample may be carry-over from other donors' samples. The CDR3 is CASSSLTSSYNEQFF. CDR3 DNA: TGTGCCAGCAGTTCCCTAACTAGCTCCTACAATGAGCAGTTCTTC.